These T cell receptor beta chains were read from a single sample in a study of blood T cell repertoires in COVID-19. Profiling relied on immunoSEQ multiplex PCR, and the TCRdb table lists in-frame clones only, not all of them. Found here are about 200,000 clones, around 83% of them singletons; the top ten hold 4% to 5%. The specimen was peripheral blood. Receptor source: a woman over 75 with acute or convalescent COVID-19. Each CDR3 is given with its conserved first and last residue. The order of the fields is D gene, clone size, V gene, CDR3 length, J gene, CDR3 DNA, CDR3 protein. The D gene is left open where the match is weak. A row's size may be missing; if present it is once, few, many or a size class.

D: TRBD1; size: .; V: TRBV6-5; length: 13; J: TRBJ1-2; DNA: TGTGCCAGCAGTTATGGGACAGACTATGGCTACACCTTC; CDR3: CASSYGTDYGYTF
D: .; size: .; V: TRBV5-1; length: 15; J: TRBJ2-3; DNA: TGCGCCAGCAGCTTGGTCTTTTCCTACACAGATACGCAGTATTTT; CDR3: CASSLVFSYTDTQYF
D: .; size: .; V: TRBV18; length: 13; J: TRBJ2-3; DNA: TGTGCCAGCTCACCCGGACTAACAGATACGCAGTATTTT; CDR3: CASSPGLTDTQYF
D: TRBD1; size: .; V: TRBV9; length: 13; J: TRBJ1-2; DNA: TGTGCCAGCAGCGCCGGGACAGTCTATGGCTACACCTTC; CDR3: CASSAGTVYGYTF
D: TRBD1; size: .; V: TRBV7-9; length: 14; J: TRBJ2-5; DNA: TGTGCCAGCAGCAACCAGGGGGCTGAAGAGACCCAGTACTTC; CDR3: CASSNQGAEETQYF
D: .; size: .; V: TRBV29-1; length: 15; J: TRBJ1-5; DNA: TGCAGCGTTGAGGTCGGTGGAGGGCGCAATCAGCCCCAGCATTTT; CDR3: CSVEVGGGRNQPQHF
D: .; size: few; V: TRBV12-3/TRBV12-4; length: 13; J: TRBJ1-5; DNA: TGTGCCAGCACTCTTAGGGGGAATCAGCCCCAGCATTTT; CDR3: CASTLRGNQPQHF
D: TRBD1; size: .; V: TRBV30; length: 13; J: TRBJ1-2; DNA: TGTGCCTGGAGTGTGGGCAGGGGGGATGGCTACACCTTC; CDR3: CAWSVGRGDGYTF
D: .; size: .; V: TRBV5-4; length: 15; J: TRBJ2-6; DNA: TGTGCCAGCAGCAACGACAGGTATGGGGCCAACGTCCTGACTTTC; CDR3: CASSNDRYGANVLTF
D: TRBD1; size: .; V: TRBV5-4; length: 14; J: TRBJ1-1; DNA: TGTGCCAGCAGCTTGGACACAGGGGGGACTGAAGCTTTCTTT; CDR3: CASSLDTGGTEAFF
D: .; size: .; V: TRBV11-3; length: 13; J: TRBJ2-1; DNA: TGTGCCAGCAGCTTAGGCTCTAGTGACGAGCAGTTCTTC; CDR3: CASSLGSSDEQFF
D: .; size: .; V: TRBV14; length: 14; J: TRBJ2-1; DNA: TGTGCCAGCAGCCAAGATAGCTGGTACAATGAGCAGTTCTTC; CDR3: CASSQDSWYNEQFF
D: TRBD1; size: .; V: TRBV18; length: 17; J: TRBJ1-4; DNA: TGTGCCAGCTCCGAAGGGACAGGGGCACCAACTAATGAAAAACTGTTTTTT; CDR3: CASSEGTGAPTNEKLFF
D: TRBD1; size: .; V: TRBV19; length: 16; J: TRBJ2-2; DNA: TGTGCCAGTATGGCCGGTCTGGGACAGGGGATCGGGGAGCTGTTTTTT; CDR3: CASMAGLGQGIGELFF
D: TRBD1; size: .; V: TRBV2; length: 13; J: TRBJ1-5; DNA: TGTGCCAGCACTAGGGGACAGAATCAGCCCCAGCATTTT; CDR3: CASTRGQNQPQHF
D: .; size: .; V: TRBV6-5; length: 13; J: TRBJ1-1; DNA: TGTGCCAGCAGTTGGACTTCGAACACTGAAGCTTTCTTT; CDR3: CASSWTSNTEAFF
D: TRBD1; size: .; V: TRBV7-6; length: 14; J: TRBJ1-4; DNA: TGTGCCAGCAGCTTCGGACAGGGAGCAGAAAAACTGTTTTTT; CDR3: CASSFGQGAEKLFF
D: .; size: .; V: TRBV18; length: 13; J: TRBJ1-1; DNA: TGTGCCAGCTCCGCTGGAGTCGACACTGAAGCTTTCTTT; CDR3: CASSAGVDTEAFF
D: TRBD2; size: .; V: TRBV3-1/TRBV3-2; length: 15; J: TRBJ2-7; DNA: TGTGCCAGCAGCCCGCCGGGACTAGCGGTCTACGAGCAGTACTTC; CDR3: CASSPPGLAVYEQYF
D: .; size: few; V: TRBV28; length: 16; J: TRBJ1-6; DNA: TGTGCCAGCACCCCCTTGGGGCGGGGGAATAATTCACCCCTCCACTTT; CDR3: CASTPLGRGNNSPLHF
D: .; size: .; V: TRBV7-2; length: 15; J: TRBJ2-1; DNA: TGTGCCAGCAGCCCCGTGGGCGCCGGGGACAATGAGCAGTTCTTC; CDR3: CASSPVGAGDNEQFF
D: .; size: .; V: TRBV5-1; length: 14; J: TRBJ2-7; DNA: TGCGCCAGCAGCGGCAACGGGTGGACAGACGAGCAGTACTTC; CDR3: CASSGNGWTDEQYF
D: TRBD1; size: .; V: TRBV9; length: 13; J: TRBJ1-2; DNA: TGTGCCAGCAGGGGACAGGGATTCTATGGCTACACCTTC; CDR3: CASRGQGFYGYTF
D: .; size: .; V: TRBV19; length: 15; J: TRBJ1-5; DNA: TGTGCCAGTAGGAAAATGTGGGCGAGCAATCAGCCCCAGCATTTT; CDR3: CASRKMWASNQPQHF
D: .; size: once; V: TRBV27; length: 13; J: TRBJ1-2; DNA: TGTGCCAGCAGTTTTAGGGGGGGCTATGGCTACACCTTC; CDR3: CASSFRGGYGYTF
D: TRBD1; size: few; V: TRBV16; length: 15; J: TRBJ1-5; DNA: TGTGCCAGCAGCCTGAACAGGGGAAGCAATCAGCCCCAGCATTTT; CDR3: CASSLNRGSNQPQHF
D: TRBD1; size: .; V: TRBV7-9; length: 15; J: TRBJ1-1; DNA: TGTGCCAGCAGCCGGACAGGGGGCGCCAGCACTGAAGCTTTCTTT; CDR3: CASSRTGGASTEAFF
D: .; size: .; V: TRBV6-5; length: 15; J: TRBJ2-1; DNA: TGTGCCAGCAGTTACGTGGGGCGCTCCTACAATGAGCAGTTCTTC; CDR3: CASSYVGRSYNEQFF
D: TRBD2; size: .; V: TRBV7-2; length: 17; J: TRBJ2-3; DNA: TGTGCCAGCAGCTTAGCGCTGGGGACTAGCGGAACAGATACGCAGTATTTT; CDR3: CASSLALGTSGTDTQYF
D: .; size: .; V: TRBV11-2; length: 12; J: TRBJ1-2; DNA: TGTGCCAGCAGCTTCAGGGGTTGGGGCTACACCTTC; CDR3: CASSFRGWGYTF
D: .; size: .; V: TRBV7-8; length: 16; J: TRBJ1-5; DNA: TGTGCCAGCAGCTTAGGGGTGCCCAGGAGCAATCAGCCCCAGCATTTT; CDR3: CASSLGVPRSNQPQHF
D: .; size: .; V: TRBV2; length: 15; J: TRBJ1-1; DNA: TGTGCCAGCAGGCCAAACACTCGCGGGAACACTGAAGCTTTCTTT; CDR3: CASRPNTRGNTEAFF
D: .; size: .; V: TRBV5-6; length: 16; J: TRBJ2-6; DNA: TGTGCCAGCAGCTTGCAGTCGGGATCTGGGGCCAACGTCCTGACTTTC; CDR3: CASSLQSGSGANVLTF
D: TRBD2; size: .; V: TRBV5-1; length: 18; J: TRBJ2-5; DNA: TGCGCCAGCAGCCCAGGCCACCTAGCGGGAGGGGGGCAAGAGACCCAGTACTTC; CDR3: CASSPGHLAGGGQETQYF
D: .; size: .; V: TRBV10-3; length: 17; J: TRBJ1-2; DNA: TGTGCCATCAGTCCCCAGGGATTCGGTACGGGTAACTATGGCTACACCTTC; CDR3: CAISPQGFGTGNYGYTF
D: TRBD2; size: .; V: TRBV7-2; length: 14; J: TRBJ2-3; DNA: TGTGCCAGCAGCTTTTCTGGCGGGAGTCATACGCAGTATTTT; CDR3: CASSFSGGSHTQYF
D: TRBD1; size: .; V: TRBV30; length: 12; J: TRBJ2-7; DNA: TGTGCCTGGGACAGGGGGACCGTCGAGCAGTACTTC; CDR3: CAWDRGTVEQYF
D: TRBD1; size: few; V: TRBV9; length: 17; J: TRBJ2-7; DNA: TGTGCCAGCAGCGTAGCTCCCCTCGGACAGGGAGGCTACGAGCAGTACTTC; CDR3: CASSVAPLGQGGYEQYF
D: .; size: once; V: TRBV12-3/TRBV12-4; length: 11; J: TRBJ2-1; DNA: TGTGCCAGCAGTTCTTTCCATGAGCAGTTCTTC; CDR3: CASSSFHEQFF
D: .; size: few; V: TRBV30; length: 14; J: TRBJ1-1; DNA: TGTGCCTGGAGTCACGACAGCCCCGGACCTGAAGCTTTCTTT; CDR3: CAWSHDSPGPEAFF
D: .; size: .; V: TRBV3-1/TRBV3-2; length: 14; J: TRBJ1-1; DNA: TGTGCCAGCAGCCCTCAAAACATGAACACTGAAGCTTTCTTT; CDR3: CASSPQNMNTEAFF
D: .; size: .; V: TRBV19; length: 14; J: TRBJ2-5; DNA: TGTGCCAGTAGTATGGGCCGATCTCAAGAGACCCAGTACTTC; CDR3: CASSMGRSQETQYF
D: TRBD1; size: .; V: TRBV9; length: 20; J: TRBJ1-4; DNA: TGTGCCAGCAGCGTTAGCCCGGGACAGGTTACTTACCCAACTAATGAAAAACTGTTTTTT; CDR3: CASSVSPGQVTYPTNEKLFF
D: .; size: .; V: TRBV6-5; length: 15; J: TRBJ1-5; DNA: TGTGCCAGCAGTAATCTTAGAGATAGCAATCAGCCCCAGCATTTT; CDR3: CASSNLRDSNQPQHF
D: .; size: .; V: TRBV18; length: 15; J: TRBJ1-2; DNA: TGTGCCAGCTCACCAATTAGGGAGGGACACTATGGCTACACCTTC; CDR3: CASSPIREGHYGYTF
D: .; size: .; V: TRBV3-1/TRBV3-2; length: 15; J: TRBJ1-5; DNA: TGTGCCAGCAGCCAAAAACCTACAGGGTCTCAGCCCCAGCATTTT; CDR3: CASSQKPTGSQPQHF
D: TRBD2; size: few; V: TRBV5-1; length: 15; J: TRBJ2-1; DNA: TGCGCCAGCAGCTTGTCAGCGGGAGTGTCGAATGAGCAGTTCTTC; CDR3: CASSLSAGVSNEQFF
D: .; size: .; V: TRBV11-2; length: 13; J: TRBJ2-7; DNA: TGTGCCAGCAGCGGGGCCGGTTTCTACGAGCAGTACTTC; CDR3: CASSGAGFYEQYF
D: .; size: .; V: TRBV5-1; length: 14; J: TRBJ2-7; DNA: TGCGCCACCGGGGGTCCTCTTAGCTCCTACGAGCAGTACTTC; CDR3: CATGGPLSSYEQYF
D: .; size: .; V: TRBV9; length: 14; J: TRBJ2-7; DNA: TGTGCCAGCAGCGTAGAACAGGGCTCCTACGAGCAGTACTTC; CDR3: CASSVEQGSYEQYF
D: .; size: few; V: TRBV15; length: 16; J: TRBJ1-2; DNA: TGTGCCACCAGCAGAGATCAGGATTGGACAGTCTATGGCTACACCTTC; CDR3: CATSRDQDWTVYGYTF
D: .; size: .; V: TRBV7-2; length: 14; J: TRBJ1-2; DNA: TGTGCCAGCAGCGTACAGGGAGGGTTTCGTGGCTACACCTTC; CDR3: CASSVQGGFRGYTF
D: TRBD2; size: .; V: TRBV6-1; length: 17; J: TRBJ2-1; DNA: TGTGCCAGCAGTGAAATCGTAGGTCTAGCGGGAGCCCATGAGCAGTTCTTC; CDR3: CASSEIVGLAGAHEQFF
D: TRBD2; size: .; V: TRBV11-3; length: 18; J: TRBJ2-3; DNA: TGTGCCAGCAGCAATCACCTCCCCCTCGAGCGGGGTGGAGATACGCAGTATTTT; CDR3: CASSNHLPLERGGDTQYF
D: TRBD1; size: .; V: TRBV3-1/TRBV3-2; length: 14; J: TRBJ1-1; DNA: TGTGCCAGCAGCCAACGGACAGGGGACACTGAAGCTTTCTTT; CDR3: CASSQRTGDTEAFF
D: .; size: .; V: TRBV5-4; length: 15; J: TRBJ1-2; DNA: TGTGCCAGCAGCGGGCGGACGGTCAGGGGCTCTGGCTACACCTTC; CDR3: CASSGRTVRGSGYTF